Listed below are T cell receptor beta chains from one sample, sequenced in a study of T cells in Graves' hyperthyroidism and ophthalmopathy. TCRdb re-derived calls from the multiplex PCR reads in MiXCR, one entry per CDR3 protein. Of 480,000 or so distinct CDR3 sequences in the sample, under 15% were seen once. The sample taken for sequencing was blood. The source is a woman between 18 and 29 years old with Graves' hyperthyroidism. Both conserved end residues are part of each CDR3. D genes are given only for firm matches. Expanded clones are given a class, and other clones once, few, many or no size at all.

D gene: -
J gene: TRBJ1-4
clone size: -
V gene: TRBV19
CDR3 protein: CASVGQRAPSEKLFF
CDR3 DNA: TGTGCCAGCGTGGGACAAAGGGCCCCATCGGAAAAACTGTTTTTT

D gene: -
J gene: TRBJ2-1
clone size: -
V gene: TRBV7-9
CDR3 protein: CASSRPSHNEQFF
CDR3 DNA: TGTGCCAGCAGTCGCCCTAGCCACAATGAGCAGTTCTTC

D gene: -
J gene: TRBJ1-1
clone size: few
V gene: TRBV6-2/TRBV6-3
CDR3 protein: CASSYGAGGKQKAFF
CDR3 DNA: TGTGCCAGCAGTTACGGTGCAGGAGGGAAGCAGAAAGCTTTCTTT

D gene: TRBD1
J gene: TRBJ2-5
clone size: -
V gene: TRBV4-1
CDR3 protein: CASSREQGAAETQYF
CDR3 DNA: TGCGCCAGCAGCCGAGAACAGGGGGCCGCGGAGACCCAGTACTTC

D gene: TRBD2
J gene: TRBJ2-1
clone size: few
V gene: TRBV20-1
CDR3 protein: CSAPGRTSDYNEQFF
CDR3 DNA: TGCAGTGCCCCGGGGCGGACTAGCGACTACAATGAGCAGTTCTTC

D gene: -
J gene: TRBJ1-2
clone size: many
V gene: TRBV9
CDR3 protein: CASSLKPIPISGYTF
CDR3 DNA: TGTGCCAGCAGCCTTAAACCCATACCAATCTCGGGCTACACCTTC

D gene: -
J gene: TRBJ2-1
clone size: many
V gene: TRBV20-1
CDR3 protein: CSARDGDYGGNEQFF
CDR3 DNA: TGCAGTGCTAGAGATGGTGACTATGGCGGCAATGAGCAGTTCTTC

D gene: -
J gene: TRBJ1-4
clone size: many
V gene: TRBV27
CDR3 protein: CASSFGFANEKLFF
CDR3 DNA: TGTGCCAGCAGTTTTGGGTTTGCTAATGAAAAACTGTTTTTT

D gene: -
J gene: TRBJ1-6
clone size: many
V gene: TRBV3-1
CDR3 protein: CASSQGVRGNSPLHF
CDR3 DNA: TGTGCCAGCAGCCAAGGGGTCAGGGGTAATTCACCCCTCCACTTT

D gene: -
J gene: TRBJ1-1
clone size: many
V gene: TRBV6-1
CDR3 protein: CASIMLNTEAFF
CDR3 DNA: TGTGCCAGCATCATGCTGAACACTGAAGCTTTCTTT

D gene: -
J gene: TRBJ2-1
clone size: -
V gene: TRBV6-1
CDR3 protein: CASSLGVGASSYNEQFF
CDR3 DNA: TGTGCCAGCAGTTTGGGGGTGGGAGCGAGCTCCTACAATGAGCAGTTCTTC

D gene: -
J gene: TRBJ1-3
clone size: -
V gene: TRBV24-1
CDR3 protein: CATSVTGGNTIYF
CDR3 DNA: TGTGCCACCAGTGTTACAGGGGGAAACACCATATATTTT

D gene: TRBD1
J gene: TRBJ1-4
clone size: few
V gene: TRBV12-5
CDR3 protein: CASGPLGTGFNNEKLVF
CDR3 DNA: TGTGCTAGTGGTCCTTTGGGGACAGGGTTCAATAATGAAAAACTGGTTTTT

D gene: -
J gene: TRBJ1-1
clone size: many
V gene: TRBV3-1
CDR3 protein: CASSRGTGTRSTEAFF
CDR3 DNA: TGTGCCAGCAGCCGCGGAACTGGGACAAGAAGCACTGAAGCTTTCTTT

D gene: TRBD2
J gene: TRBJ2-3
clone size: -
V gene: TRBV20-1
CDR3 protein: CSGSSGSTDTQYF
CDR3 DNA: TGCAGCGGGTCTAGCGGGAGCACAGATACGCAGTATTTT

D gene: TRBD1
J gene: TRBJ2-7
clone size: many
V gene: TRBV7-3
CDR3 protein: CASSSWTGPEEQYF
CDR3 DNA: TGTGCCAGCAGCTCATGGACAGGCCCGGAGGAGCAGTACTTC

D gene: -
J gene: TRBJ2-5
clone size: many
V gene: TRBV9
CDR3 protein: CASSVDPGGTQYF
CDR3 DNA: TGTGCCAGCAGCGTAGATCCGGGCGGGACCCAGTACTTC

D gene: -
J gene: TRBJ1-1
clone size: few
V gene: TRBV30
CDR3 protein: CAWSSPRGSGNTEAFF
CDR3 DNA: TGTGCCTGGAGTTCCCCAAGGGGATCGGGGAACACTGAAGCTTTCTTT

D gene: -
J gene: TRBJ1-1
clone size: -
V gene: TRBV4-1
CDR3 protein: CASSQEEQGILNTEAFF
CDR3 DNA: TGCGCCAGCAGCCAAGAGGAACAGGGTATTTTGAACACTGAAGCTTTCTTT

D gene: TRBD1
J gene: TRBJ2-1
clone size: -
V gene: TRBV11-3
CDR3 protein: CASSSKTGVPSYNEQFF
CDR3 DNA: TGTGCCAGCAGCTCGAAAACAGGGGTCCCCTCCTACAATGAGCAGTTCTTC

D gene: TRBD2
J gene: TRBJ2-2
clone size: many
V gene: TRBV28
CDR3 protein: CASSPTSGRVNTGELFF
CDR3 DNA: TGTGCCAGCAGCCCAACTAGCGGGAGGGTGAACACCGGGGAGCTGTTTTTT

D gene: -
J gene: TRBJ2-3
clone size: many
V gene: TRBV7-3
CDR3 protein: CASSQEAGPWNTQYF
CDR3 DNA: TGTGCCAGCAGCCAGGAGGCGGGCCCCTGGAATACGCAGTATTTT

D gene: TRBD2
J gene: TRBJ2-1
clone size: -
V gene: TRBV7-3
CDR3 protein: CASSLSGTSGRFF
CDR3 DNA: TGTGCCAGCAGCTTATCCGGGACTAGCGGAAGGTTCTTC

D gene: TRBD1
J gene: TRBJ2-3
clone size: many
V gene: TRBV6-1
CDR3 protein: CASAKTGTLTDTQYF
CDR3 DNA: TGTGCCAGCGCTAAGACAGGGACCCTCACAGATACGCAGTATTTT

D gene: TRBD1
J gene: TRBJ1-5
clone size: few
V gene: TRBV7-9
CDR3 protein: CASSLFQGASNQPQHF
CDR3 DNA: TGTGCCAGCAGCTTATTCCAGGGGGCAAGCAATCAGCCCCAGCATTTT

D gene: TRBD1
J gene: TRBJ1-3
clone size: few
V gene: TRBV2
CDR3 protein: CASSKTGGPGNTIYF
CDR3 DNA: TGTGCCAGCAGTAAAACAGGGGGCCCTGGAAACACCATATATTTT

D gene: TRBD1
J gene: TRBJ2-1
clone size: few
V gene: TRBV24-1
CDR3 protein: CATSDPRTGKAEQFF
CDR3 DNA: TGTGCCACCAGTGATCCCCGGACAGGGAAGGCTGAGCAGTTCTTC

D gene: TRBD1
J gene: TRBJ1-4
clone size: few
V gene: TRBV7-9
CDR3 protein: CASSPRDRVSLSEKLFF
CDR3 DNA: TGTGCCAGCAGCCCCCGGGACAGGGTATCTTTGAGCGAAAAACTGTTTTTT

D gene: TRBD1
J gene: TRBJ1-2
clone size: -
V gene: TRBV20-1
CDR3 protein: CSSRTAGQGDYGYTF
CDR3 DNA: TGCAGTTCTCGGACTGCCGGACAGGGTGACTATGGCTACACCTTC

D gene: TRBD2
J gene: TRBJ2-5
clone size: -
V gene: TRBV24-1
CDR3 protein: CATSLTSGQETQYF
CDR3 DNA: TGTGCCACCAGCCTAACTAGCGGCCAAGAGACCCAGTACTTC

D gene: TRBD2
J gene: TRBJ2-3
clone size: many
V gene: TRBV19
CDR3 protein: CASSINHLLAGATDTQYF
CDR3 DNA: TGTGCCAGTAGTATAAACCACCTTTTAGCGGGGGCTACAGATACGCAGTATTTT

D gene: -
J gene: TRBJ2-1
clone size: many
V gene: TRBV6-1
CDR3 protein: CATQVYNEQFF
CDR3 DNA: TGTGCCACCCAGGTATACAATGAGCAGTTCTTC

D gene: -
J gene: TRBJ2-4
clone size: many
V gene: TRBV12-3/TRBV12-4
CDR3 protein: CASRQHGDIQYF
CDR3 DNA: TGTGCCAGCAGGCAACATGGAGACATTCAGTACTTC

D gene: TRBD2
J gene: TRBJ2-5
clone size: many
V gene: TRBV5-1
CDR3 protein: CASSLGQTSGPPETQYF
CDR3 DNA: TGCGCCAGCAGCTTGGGGCAAACTAGCGGGCCACCGGAGACCCAGTACTTC

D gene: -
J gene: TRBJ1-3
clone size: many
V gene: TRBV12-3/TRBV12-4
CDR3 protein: CASSFSGNTIYF
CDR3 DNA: TGTGCCAGCAGTTTCTCCGGAAACACCATATATTTT

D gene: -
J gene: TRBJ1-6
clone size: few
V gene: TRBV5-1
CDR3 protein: CASSFRSSSYNSPLHF
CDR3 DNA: TGCGCCAGCAGCTTCCGGTCGAGCTCCTATAATTCACCCCTCCACTTT

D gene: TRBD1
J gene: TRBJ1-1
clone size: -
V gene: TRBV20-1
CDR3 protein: CSASTGTGAAQEAFF
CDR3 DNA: TGCAGTGCTTCTACCGGGACAGGGGCCGCCCAAGAAGCTTTCTTT

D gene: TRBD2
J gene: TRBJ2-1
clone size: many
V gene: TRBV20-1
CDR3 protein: CSAARPTSGRGHEQFF
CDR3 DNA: TGCAGTGCCGCCCGACCTACTAGCGGGAGGGGCCATGAGCAGTTCTTC

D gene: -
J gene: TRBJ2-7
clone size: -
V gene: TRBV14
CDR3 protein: CASSPGSGFYEQYF
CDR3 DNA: TGTGCCAGCAGCCCGGGGAGCGGGTTCTACGAGCAGTACTTC

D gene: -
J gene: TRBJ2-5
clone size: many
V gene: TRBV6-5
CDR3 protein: CASSYSGLPQETQYF
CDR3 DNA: TGTGCCAGCAGTTACTCCGGACTGCCTCAAGAGACCCAGTACTTC

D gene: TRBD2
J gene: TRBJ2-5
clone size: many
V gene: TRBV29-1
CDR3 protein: CSVESGREGALGETQYF
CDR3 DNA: TGCAGCGTTGAATCGGGGCGGGAGGGGGCCCTAGGAGAGACCCAGTACTTC

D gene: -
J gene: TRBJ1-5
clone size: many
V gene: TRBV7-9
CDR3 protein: CASSLAERGQPQHF
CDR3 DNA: TGTGCCAGCAGCTTGGCAGAGCGGGGTCAGCCCCAGCATTTT

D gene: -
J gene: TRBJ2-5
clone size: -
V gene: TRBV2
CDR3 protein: CASSEALTGSSETQYF
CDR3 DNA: TGTGCCAGCAGTGAAGCGCTTACAGGGTCTTCGGAGACCCAGTACTTC

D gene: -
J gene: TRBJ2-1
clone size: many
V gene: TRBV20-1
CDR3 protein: CSASWLRDGEQFF
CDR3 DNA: TGCAGTGCTAGCTGGCTTCGGGACGGCGAGCAGTTCTTC